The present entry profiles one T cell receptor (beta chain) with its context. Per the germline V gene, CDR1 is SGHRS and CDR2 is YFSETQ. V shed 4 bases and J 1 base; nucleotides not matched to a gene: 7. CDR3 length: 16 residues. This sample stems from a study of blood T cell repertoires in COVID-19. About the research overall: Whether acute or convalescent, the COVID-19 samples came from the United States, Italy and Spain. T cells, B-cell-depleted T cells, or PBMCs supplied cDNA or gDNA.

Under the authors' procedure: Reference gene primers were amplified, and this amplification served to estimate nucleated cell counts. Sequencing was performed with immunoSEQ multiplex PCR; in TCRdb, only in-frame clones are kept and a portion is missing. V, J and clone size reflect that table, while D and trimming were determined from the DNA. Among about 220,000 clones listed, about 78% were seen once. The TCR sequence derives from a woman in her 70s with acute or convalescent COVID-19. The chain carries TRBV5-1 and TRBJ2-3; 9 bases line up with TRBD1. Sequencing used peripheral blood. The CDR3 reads CASSPMTGGGTDTQYF. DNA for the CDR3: TGCGCCAGCAGCCCCATGACAGGGGGAGGCACAGATACGCAGTATTTT.